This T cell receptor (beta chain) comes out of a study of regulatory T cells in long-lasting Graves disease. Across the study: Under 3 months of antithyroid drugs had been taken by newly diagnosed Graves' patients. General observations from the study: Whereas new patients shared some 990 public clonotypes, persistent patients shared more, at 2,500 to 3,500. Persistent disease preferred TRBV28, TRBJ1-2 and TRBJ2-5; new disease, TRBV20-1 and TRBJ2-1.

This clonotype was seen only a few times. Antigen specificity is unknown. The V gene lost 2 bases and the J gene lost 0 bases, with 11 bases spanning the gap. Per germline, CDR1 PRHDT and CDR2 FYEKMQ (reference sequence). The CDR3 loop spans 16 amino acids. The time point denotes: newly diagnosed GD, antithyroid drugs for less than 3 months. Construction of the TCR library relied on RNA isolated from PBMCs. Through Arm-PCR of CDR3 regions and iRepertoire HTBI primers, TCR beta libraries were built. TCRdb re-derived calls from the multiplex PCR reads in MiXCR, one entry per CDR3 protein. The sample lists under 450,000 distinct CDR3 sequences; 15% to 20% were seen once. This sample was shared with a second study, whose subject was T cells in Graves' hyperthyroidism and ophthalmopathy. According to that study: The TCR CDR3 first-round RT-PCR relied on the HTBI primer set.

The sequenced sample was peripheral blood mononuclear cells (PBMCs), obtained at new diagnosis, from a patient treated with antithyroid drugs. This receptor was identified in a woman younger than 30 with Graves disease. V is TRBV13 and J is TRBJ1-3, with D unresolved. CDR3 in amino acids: CASSLWMSSSGNTIYF. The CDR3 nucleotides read TGTGCCAGCAGCTTATGGATGTCCAGCTCTGGAAACACCATATATTTT.